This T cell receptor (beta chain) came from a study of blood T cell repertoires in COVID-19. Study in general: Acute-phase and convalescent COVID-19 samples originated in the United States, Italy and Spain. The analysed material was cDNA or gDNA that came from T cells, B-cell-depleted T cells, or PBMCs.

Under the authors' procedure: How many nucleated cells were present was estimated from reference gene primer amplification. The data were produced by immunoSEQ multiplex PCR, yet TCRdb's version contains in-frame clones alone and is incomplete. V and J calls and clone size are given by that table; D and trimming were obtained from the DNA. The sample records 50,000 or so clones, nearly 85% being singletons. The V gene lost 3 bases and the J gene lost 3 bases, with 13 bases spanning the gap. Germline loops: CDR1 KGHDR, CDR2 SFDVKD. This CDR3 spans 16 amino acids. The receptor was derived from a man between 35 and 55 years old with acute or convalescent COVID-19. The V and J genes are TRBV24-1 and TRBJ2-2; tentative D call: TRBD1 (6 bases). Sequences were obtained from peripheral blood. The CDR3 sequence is CATSDPGTFDTGELFF. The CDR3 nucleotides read TGTGCCACCAGTGATCCCGGGACATTCGACACCGGGGAGCTGTTTTTT.